The T cell receptor (beta chain) described here comes from a study of blood T cell repertoires in COVID-19 (dated by TCRdb to the early 2020s). Regarding the study in general: Samples covering the acute and convalescent phases of COVID-19 were provided by collaborators in the United States, Italy and Spain. A freely available public database, intended as a resource for researchers studying the immune response to SARS-CoV-2, is where the repertoires were released. HLA class I and class II types, where available, came from metadata supplied by the sample provider rather than from assay-based typing. The material from the prospective study consisted of cDNA or gDNA derived from T cells, B-cell-depleted T cells, or PBMCs. Deeply sampled blood TCRbeta repertoires from subjects exposed to, actively infected with, or recovered from COVID-19 were included in the dataset. Samples were obtained from the ongoing ImmuneRACE study (first 160 participants) and from approximately 1,200 subjects provided by 6 global collaborators. Nearly every sample came with metadata listing a de-identified subject ID, COVID-19 status, age in years and sex.

As regards this clone: Its antigen remains undetermined. Base qualities are missing; no much larger clone stands one base away.

Including the terminal cysteine and phenylalanine, the CDR3 comprises 14 residues. Just the 42-base CDR3 DNA is kept, in frame starting at base 1. The junction carries 16 bases between V and J, which are trimmed by 6 bases and 4 bases respectively. Taken from the germline V gene, the CDR1 and CDR2 loops are SGDLS and YYNGEE. Enrolling through a virtual design, the prospective study's participants ranged in age from roughly 18 to 95 years and lived across 24 United States geographic areas. In the prospective study, cohorts were assigned on the basis of participant-reported clinical history obtained from a screening survey and a study questionnaire. A participant counted as exposed if, within 2 weeks of entering the study, that participant had been in contact with someone who had a PCR-confirmed or clinician-diagnosed COVID-19 case. In the prospective study, mobile phlebotomists collected whole blood, serum and a nasopharyngeal or oropharyngeal swab from each participant. Additional blood draws and questionnaires over an approximately 2-month period could optionally be provided by prospective study participants. Before DNA extraction, blood samples from the prospective study were shipped at room temperature or frozen.

Broad study findings and their caveats: Clinical and demographic metadata were provided uncurated, with the amount varying by source and participant.

TCRbeta CDR3 regions were amplified from genomic DNA by means of the immunoSEQ Assay, a bias-controlled multiplex PCR. Under the source paper's analysis protocol: The number of nucleated cells in each sample was estimated from the amplification of reference gene primers within the assay. To quantify the absolute abundance of each unique TCRbeta CDR3 rearrangement, sequence reads were collapsed and filtered. For each sample, productive Simpson clonality was calculated as the square root of Simpson's diversity index over productive rearrangements. TCRdb retrieved this table from immuneACCESS and kept in-frame rearrangements only. Not all clones are present; in checked studies, unresolved V genes account for under half, and no reason is known for the remainder. That table gives V, J and clone size, and the DNA gave D and trimming. The sample has around 160,000 clones on record, approximately 86% of them singletons. 4% of the sample is in the top ten clones.

The receptor was derived from a woman between 35 and 50 years old who had been exposed to COVID-19. Recombination connected TRBV9 to TRBJ1-1, with a weak D call of TRBD1 (5 bases match). Specimen: PBMCs or T cells enriched from blood (not recorded which). The sequence in DNA is TGTGCCAGCACCGTGGGGGGTTTCGGCACTGAAGCTTTCTTT. It codes for CASTVGGFGTEAFF.